One sample yielded the 2 T cell receptor beta chains listed below, sequenced in a study of blood T cell repertoires in COVID-19. Sequenced by immunoSEQ multiplex PCR; TCRdb stores in-frame clones only, minus some. The repertoire holds about 43,000 clones, with 86% as singletons. Material for sequencing was peripheral blood. These receptors all stem from a man aged 55 to 70 with active COVID-19.

This rearrangement joins TRBV29-1 to TRBJ2-1; tentatively, D is TRBD2 (6 bases). The V gene lost 3 bases and the J gene lost 5 bases, with 20 bases spanning the gap. Germline CDR1 reads SQVTM; CDR2 reads ANQGSEA. CDR3 length: 16 residues. CDR3 residues: CSVDRPRGGRDNEQFF. CDR3 coding DNA: TGCAGCGTTGATCGCCCCCGGGGAGGACGGGACAATGAGCAGTTCTTC.

This CDR3 is CASSPTGGVDTQYF. The CDR3 DNA follows: TGTGCCAGCTCCCCAACCGGGGGAGTGGATACGCAGTATTTT. J is TRBJ2-3 and V is TRBV18; tentative D call: TRBD2 (6 bases). CDR1 is KGHSH and CDR2 is LQKENI in the germline V gene. CDR3 length: 14 residues. Trimming took 6 bases from V and 6 from J, leaving 16 bases between them.